Below are 10 T cell receptor beta chains sequenced from a single sample in a study of T-cell reconstitution after alpha-beta-depleted transplantation in children. Unique molecular identifiers tagged the TCRbeta library. MiXCR, run by TCRdb on the PCR reads, gives a single entry per CDR3 protein. The sample consists of roughly 200,000 distinct CDR3 sequences, under 8.5% of them appearing once. Sequencing used PBMCs, obtained before TCRalphabeta/CD19-depleted stem cell transplant. These receptors were obtained from a boy between 2 and 10 years old with acute lymphoblastic leukemia, due to receive a stem cell transplant.

The sample holds many counts of this clonotype. The chain has TRBV7-2 and TRBJ1-1, with 7 bases aligning to TRBD1. The J segment lost 4 bases and the V segment lost 5 bases, leaving 10 bases of the junction unmatched. The CDR3 extends over 15 amino acids. Germline CDR1 is SGHTA and CDR2 is FQGNSA. The DNA of the CDR3 is TGTGCCAGCAGCCTACACCAGACAGGGATCACTGAAGCTTTCTTT. This sequence encodes CASSLHQTGITEAFF. Using reference TRBV7-2 and TRBJ1-1 for the parts outside the CDR3, the full variable domain is GAGVSQSPSNKVTEKGKDVELRCDPISGHTALYWYRQSLGQGLEFLIYFQGNSAPDKSGLPSDRFSAERTGGSVSTLTIQRTQQEDSAVYLCASSLHQTGITEAFFGQGTRLTVV.

This clonotype occurred once. J is TRBJ2-7 and V is TRBV20-1, with D possibly TRBD2 on 6 matching bases. The V end was cut by 3 bases, the J end by 3 bases, with 15 bases between. The CDR3 is 14 amino acids. Germline lookup yields CDR1 DFQATT and CDR2 SNEGSKA (reference sequence). The CDR3 sequence: CSASLGGNDYEQYF. Written as DNA, the CDR3 is TGCAGTGCTAGTCTTGGCGGGAATGACTACGAGCAGTACTTC.

This clonotype was detected ten times or more. The chain couples TRBV10-3 to TRBJ1-1; possible D gene TRBD1, 6 bases. There are 13 residues in the CDR3. CDR1 is ENHRY, CDR2 SYGVKD, per germline. V shed 7 bases and J shed 2 bases, with 11 bases lying between them. The CDR3 DNA sequence: TGTGCCATCACCTGGACAGTTAACACTGAAGCTTTCTTT. Translating it yields CAITWTVNTEAFF.

This sequence joins TRBV20-1 and TRBJ2-1; 7 bases are shared with TRBD1. Per the germline V gene, CDR1 is DFQATT and CDR2 is SNEGSKA (reference sequence). V trimming: 5 bases; J trimming: 0 bases; junction bases outside the gene matches: 7. This CDR3 is built from 15 residues. The CDR3 is CSALTDRSSYNEQFF. The CDR3 nucleotides read TGCAGTGCTTTGACGGACAGGAGCTCCTACAATGAGCAGTTCTTC.

This clonotype was found a few times. The V and J genes are TRBV7-2 and TRBJ2-3; D is perhaps TRBD2 (6 bases). CDR1 SGHTA and CDR2 FQGNSA come from the germline V gene. The CDR3 has 13 residues. V was pared by 3 bases and J by 14 bases, with 18 bases between. DNA for the CDR3: TGTGCCAGCAGCTTTTGGCCAAGGACTACGGGGTATTTT. As protein: CASSFWPRTTGYF.

The chain combines TRBV29-1 with TRBJ1-1; D is unresolved. Trimming took off 5 bases at V and 0 bases at J, with 10 bases between the two ends. CDR3 length: 13 amino acids. Germline V gene sequence: CDR1 SQVTM, CDR2 ANQGSEA. This chain's CDR3 is CSVMRALNTEAFF. In nucleotides, the CDR3 is TGCAGCGTTATGAGGGCACTGAACACTGAAGCTTTCTTT.

This clonotype was detected many times. This rearrangement joins TRBV11-2 to TRBJ2-3; the D gene is possibly TRBD1 (6 bases). The CDR3 contains 11 residues. Trimming stripped 5 bases from V and 6 bases from J, with 6 bases between. The germline gives CDR1 SGHAT, CDR2 FQNNGV. CDR3 amino acids: CASSQGDTQYF. The CDR3 DNA sequence: TGTGCCAGCAGCCAGGGGGATACGCAGTATTTT.

In its sample, this clonotype was seen many times. V gene TRBV5-1 combines with J gene TRBJ2-7; TRBD2 aligns across 7 bases. Germline values: CDR1 SGHRS, CDR2 YFSETQ. CDR3 size: 15 residues. V lost 3 bases and J lost 2; bases outside the gene matches: 8. CDR3 DNA sequence: TGCGCCAGCAGCTCGAGCGGGACCATAACCTACGAGCAGTACTTC. This codes for CASSSSGTITYEQYF.

This clonotype was counted many times. The CDR3 loop is CASSLGQDYNEQFF. For the CDR3, the DNA is TGCGCCAGCAGCTTGGGACAGGATTACAATGAGCAGTTCTTC. The rearrangement joins TRBV5-1 to TRBJ2-1, with a tentative D call TRBD1 (6 bases). Germline CDR1 reads SGHRS; CDR2 reads YFSETQ. The CDR3 loop spans 14 amino acids. The V end was cut by 0 bases, the J end by 4 bases, with 8 bases between.

On this clonotype itself: This may stem from a read error, because a much larger clone lies one nucleotide away. The chain joins TRBV14 to TRBJ2-1; TRBD1 matches 7 bases. The CDR3 sequence is 17 residues long. Germline CDR1 SGHDN, CDR2 FVKESK. The J segment lost 1 base and the V segment lost 5 bases, leaving 11 bases of the junction unmatched. The CDR3 region is CASSLRQGDESYNEQFF. CDR3 sequence (DNA): TGTGCCAGCAGCTTGAGGCAGGGGGATGAGTCCTACAATGAGCAGTTCTTC.